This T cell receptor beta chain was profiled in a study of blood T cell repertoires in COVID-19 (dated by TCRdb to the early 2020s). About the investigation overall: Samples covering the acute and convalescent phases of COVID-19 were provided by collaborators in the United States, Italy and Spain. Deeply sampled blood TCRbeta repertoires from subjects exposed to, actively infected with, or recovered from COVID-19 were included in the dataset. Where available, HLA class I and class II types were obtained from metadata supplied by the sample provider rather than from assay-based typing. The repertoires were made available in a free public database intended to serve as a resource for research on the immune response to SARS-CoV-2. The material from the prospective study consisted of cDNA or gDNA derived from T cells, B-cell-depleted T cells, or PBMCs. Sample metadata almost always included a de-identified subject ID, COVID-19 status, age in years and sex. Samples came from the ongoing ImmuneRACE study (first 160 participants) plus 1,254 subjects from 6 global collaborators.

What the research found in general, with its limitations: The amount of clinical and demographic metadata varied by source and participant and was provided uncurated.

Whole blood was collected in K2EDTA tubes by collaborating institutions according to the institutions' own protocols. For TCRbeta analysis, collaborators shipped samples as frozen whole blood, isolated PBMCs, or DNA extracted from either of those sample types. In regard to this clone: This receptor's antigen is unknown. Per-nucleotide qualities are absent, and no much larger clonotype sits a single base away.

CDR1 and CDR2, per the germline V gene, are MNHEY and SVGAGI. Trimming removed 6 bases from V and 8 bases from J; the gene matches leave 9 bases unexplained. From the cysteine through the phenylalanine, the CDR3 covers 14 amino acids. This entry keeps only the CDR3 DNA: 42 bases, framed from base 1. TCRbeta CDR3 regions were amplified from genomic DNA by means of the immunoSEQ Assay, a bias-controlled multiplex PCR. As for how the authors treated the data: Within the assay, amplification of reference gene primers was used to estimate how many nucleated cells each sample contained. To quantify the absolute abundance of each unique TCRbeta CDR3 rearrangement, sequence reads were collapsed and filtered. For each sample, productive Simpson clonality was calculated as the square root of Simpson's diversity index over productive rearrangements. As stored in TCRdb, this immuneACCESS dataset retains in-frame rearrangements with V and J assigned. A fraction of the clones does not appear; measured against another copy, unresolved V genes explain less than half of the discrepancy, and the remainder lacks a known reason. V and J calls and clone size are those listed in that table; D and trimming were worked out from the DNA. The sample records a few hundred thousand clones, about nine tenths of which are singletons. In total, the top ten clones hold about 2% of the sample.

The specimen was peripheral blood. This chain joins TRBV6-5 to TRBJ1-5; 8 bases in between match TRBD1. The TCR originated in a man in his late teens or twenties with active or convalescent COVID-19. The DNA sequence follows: TGTGCCAGCAGGACGGACAGGGCAGGAGAGCCCCAGCATTTT. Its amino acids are CASRTDRAGEPQHF.